Shown below are 3 T cell receptor beta chains from a single sample sequenced in a study of T cell repertoires in cytomegalovirus infection. TCRdb called the reads again in MiXCR, with one record for every CDR3 protein. The table includes about 69,000 distinct CDR3 sequences, more than 25% detected once. No antigen has been assigned to these receptors. This specimen consisted of CD8+ T cells from cultured PBMCs, obtained from culture after CMV antigen stimulation. These TCRs come from a human donor in good health (CMV status not recorded). Some clones in this sample may be carry-over from other donors' samples.

This clonotype has at least ten counts. V is TRBV7-8 and J is TRBJ2-7; D is uncertain. This CDR3 region has 14 residues. V lost 0 bases to trimming and J lost 1 base, with 7 bases between them. In germline, CDR1 is SGHVS, CDR2 FQNEAQ. CDR3 loop: CASSLARISYEQYF. The CDR3 DNA sequence: TGTGCCAGCAGCTTAGCGCGGATTTCCTACGAGCAGTACTTC.

The rearrangement uses TRBV11-2 and TRBJ1-2; 7 bases are a match to TRBD1. Germline V gene data show CDR1 as SGHAT and CDR2 as FQNNGV. V lost 5 bases and J lost 3; bases outside the gene matches: 12. The CDR3 has 16 residues. The CDR3, as DNA: TGTGCCAGCAGCCCACACCCTGGACAGGCGGACTATGGCTACACCTTC. It translates to CASSPHPGQADYGYTF.

This clonotype was observed a handful of times. The chain is built from TRBV27 and TRBJ2-5, with TRBD1 matching over 7 bases. With V trimmed by 5 bases and J by 3 bases, 9 bases remained unmatched. This CDR3 is 15 amino acids long. Per germline, CDR1 MNHEY and CDR2 SMNVEV (reference sequence). CDR3 coding DNA: TGTGCCAGCAGTCCACTACAGGGGTCCGAAGAGACCCAGTACTTC. Its protein is CASSPLQGSEETQYF.